The 21 T cell receptor beta chains reported below all come from one sample, sequenced in a study of blood T cell repertoires in COVID-19. The table came from immunoSEQ multiplex PCR; TCRdb's copy has only in-frame clones and leaves some out. The data show 250,000 to 350,000 clones, roughly nine tenths seen once. The specimen sequenced was PBMCs or T cells enriched from blood (not recorded which). The receptors stem from a woman aged 25 to 39 who had recovered from COVID-19.

V gene TRBV4-3 combines with J gene TRBJ2-1, with D possibly being TRBD1 (5 bases). V lost 4 bases and J lost 2, with 12 bases in between. This CDR3 spans 15 amino acids. CDR1 is LGHNA and CDR2 is YSLEER in the germline V gene. For the CDR3, the DNA is TGCGCCAGCAGCCGAGCAGGGTATGCCTACAATGAGCAGTTCTTC. Translating gives CASSRAGYAYNEQFF.

The chain carries TRBV28 and TRBJ1-3; 7 bases fit TRBD1. The CDR3 consists of 17 residues. With 5 bases clipped from V and 1 base from J, the junction kept 11 bases outside the gene matches. CDR1 MDHEN and CDR2 SYDVKM come from the germline V gene. In DNA form, the CDR3 reads TGTGCCAGCAGTCCGGCTCCAGGGACAGCATCTGGAAACACCATATATTTT. The encoded protein is CASSPAPGTASGNTIYF.

The CDR3 protein is CASGTGGQETQYF. The CDR3 DNA reads as TGTGCCAGCGGGACAGGGGGGCAAGAGACCCAGTACTTC. This rearrangement joins TRBV28 to TRBJ2-5, with TRBD1 identical over 11 bases. The V segment lost 8 bases and the J segment 2 bases; nucleotides outside the gene matches: 1. Germline CDR1 is MDHEN and CDR2 is SYDVKM. CDR3 size: 13 residues.

CDR3 sequence (DNA): TGTGCCAGCAGCTTCCGGCAGGGATGGACTGAAGCTTTCTTT. Translation gives CASSFRQGWTEAFF. J is TRBJ1-1 and V is TRBV7-9; possibly TRBD1 for D (5 bases). In germline, CDR1 is SEHNR, CDR2 FQNEAQ (reference sequence). Between the trimmed V and J ends, which lost 3 bases and 5 bases, there was a span of 13 bases. The CDR3 covers 14 residues.

The chain combines TRBV4-1 with TRBJ1-1; D is possibly TRBD1 (6 bases). V lost 3 bases and J 4 bases, leaving 15 bases between the germline ends. The CDR3 extends over 15 amino acids. Germline V gene sequence: CDR1 MGHRA, CDR2 YSYEKL. CDR3 DNA sequence: TGCGCCAGCAGCCACCCCGGGACATTCGGCACTGAAGCTTTCTTT. Its translation is CASSHPGTFGTEAFF.

V and J are TRBV5-6 and TRBJ1-1; perhaps TRBD1 as D (6 bases). V dropped 5 bases and J dropped 6 bases, with 14 bases sitting between them. Per germline, CDR1 SGHDT and CDR2 YYEEEE. CDR3 length equals 13 residues. CDR3 nucleotide sequence: TGTGCCAGCAGTTACAGGGATCCGTCTGAAGCTTTCTTT. It encodes CASSYRDPSEAFF. The full variable domain, its missing parts supplied by reference TRBV5-6 and TRBJ1-1, is DAGVTQSPTHLIKTRGQQVTLRCSPKSGHDTVSWYQQALGQGPQFIFQYYEEEERQRGNFPDRFSGHQFPNYSSELNVNALLLGDSALYLCASSYRDPSEAFFGQGTRLTVV.

The V call is TRBV2, the J call TRBJ2-7; tentatively, D is TRBD2 (6 bases). The CDR3 has 19 residues. Trimming cost V 6 bases and J 1 base, with 28 bases left between them. The V gene's germline CDR1 is SNHLY and CDR2 FYNNEI. CDR3 coding DNA: TGTGCCAGCAGCAAACCCCGGACTGGCGGCGGGGACCTATCCTACGAGCAGTACTTC. Translation: CASSKPRTGGGDLSYEQYF. The full variable domain, its missing parts supplied by reference TRBV2 and TRBJ2-7, is EPEVTQTPSHQVTQMGQEVILRCVPISNHLYFYWYRQILGQKVEFLVSFYNNEISEKSEIFDDQFSVERPDGSNFTLKIRSTKLEDSAMYFCASSKPRTGGGDLSYEQYFGPGTRLTVT.

This rearrangement joins TRBV28 to TRBJ2-1; 14 bases align to TRBD2. This CDR3 is 17 amino acids long. Trimming cost V 6 bases and J 8 bases; bases outside gene matches: 12. The germline V gene encodes CDR1 MDHEN and CDR2 SYDVKM. CDR3 coding DNA: TGTGCCAGCAGGAAAACCCCCGGGACTAGCGGGAGTTATGAGCAGTTCTTC. This sequence encodes CASRKTPGTSGSYEQFF.

The chain recombines TRBV29-1 with TRBJ1-4; D is perhaps TRBD1 (6 bases). Trimming took 4 bases from V and 7 from J, leaving 10 bases between them. CDR1 SQVTM and CDR2 ANQGSEA come from the germline V gene. CDR3 length equals 12 residues. CDR3 sequence: CSVVQGSEKLFF. CDR3 bases: TGCAGCGTTGTACAGGGAAGTGAAAAACTGTTTTTT.

The chain recombines TRBV18 with TRBJ2-7; D is uncertain. CDR3 length: 15 amino acids. The germline V gene encodes CDR1 KGHSH and CDR2 LQKENI. V lost 0 bases and J 4 bases, leaving 13 bases between the germline ends. CDR3 residues: CASSPPGDAKYEQYF. The CDR3 DNA follows: TGTGCCAGCTCACCACCCGGTGATGCTAAATACGAGCAGTACTTC. The complete variable domain, with remaining parts taken from reference TRBV18 and TRBJ2-7, reads NAGVMQNPRHLVRRRGQEARLRCSPMKGHSHVYWYRQLPEEGLKFMVYLQKENIIDESGMPKERFSAEFPKEGPSILRIQQVVRGDSAAYFCASSPPGDAKYEQYFGPGTRLTVT.

This clone has a handful of counts. This chain's CDR3 is CSAQGANGELFF. DNA of the CDR3: TGCAGCGCCCAGGGGGCTAACGGGGAGCTGTTTTTT. The rearrangement joins TRBV29-1 to TRBJ2-2; 8 bases align to TRBD1. The CDR3 length is 12 residues. CDR1 and CDR2 from the germline V gene are SQVTM and ANQGSEA. Trimming at V came to 7 bases and at J to 7 bases, leaving 5 bases not matched to a gene.

The chain joins TRBV11-3 to TRBJ2-1; maybe TRBD1 (6 bases). Germline CDR1 SGHNT, CDR2 YENEEA. The length of the CDR3 is 16 residues. Trimming removed 5 bases at V and 7 bases at J, with 21 bases between. The CDR3 region has the DNA TGTGCCAGCAGCCAACACCTGGGGGCTTCGCGGAATGAGCAGTTCTTC. Translating it yields CASSQHLGASRNEQFF.

The chain combines TRBV3-1 (or the pseudogene TRBV3-2) with TRBJ2-1; D is possibly TRBD2 (7 bases). Germline loops: CDR1 LGHDT, CDR2 YNNKEL (reference sequence). V lost 4 bases, J lost 10 bases, and 14 bases lay in between. CDR3 length: 13 residues. The DNA of the CDR3 is TGTGCCAGCAGCCCCAAGAGGGGGGGAGAGCAGTTCTTC. The encoded protein is CASSPKRGGEQFF.

The rearrangement joins TRBV18 to TRBJ2-2; 8 nucleotides match TRBD1. The J segment lost 4 bases and the V segment lost 6 bases, leaving 7 bases of the junction unmatched. Germline assignment: CDR1 KGHSH and CDR2 LQKENI. The CDR3 loop spans 15 amino acids. The DNA for the CDR3 is TGTGCCAGCTCCAAGGAGACAGGGGTCACCGGGGAGCTGTTTTTT. Translating gives CASSKETGVTGELFF.

CDR3 loop: CASSLNQAGSSYEQYF. Written as DNA, the CDR3 is TGTGCCAGCAGCTTAAACCAAGCGGGGAGCTCCTACGAGCAGTACTTC. The chain carries TRBV7-6 and TRBJ2-7; 7 bases match TRBD2. With V trimmed by 2 bases and J by 0 bases, 7 bases remained unmatched. Germline loops: CDR1 SGHVS, CDR2 FNYEAQ. This CDR3 spans 16 amino acids.

This chain uses TRBV12-3 or TRBV12-4 with TRBJ2-1; possibly TRBD2 for D (6 bases). This CDR3 spans 11 amino acids. With 6 bases removed from V and 9 bases from J, the gap between germline ends came to 9 bases. The CDR3 protein is CASRTSREQFF. CDR3 nucleotides: TGTGCCAGCAGGACTAGTCGTGAGCAGTTCTTC.

This chain uses TRBV6-5 with TRBJ2-1; D is perhaps TRBD2 (5 bases). In germline, CDR1 is MNHEY, CDR2 SVGAGI. CDR3 length: 13 residues. V lost 2 bases to trimming and J lost 6 bases, with 8 bases between them. The CDR3 protein is CASSYGLANEQFF. The CDR3 DNA sequence: TGTGCCAGCAGTTACGGGCTAGCCAATGAGCAGTTCTTC.

V is TRBV7-9 and J is TRBJ1-5; D is possibly TRBD1 (5 bases). The germline gives CDR1 SEHNR, CDR2 FQNEAQ (reference sequence). This CDR3 has 15 amino acids. Trimming removed 1 base at V and 0 bases at J, with 7 bases between. The CDR3 region is CASSLGDSSNQPQHF. The CDR3 DNA follows: TGTGCCAGCAGCTTAGGAGACAGTAGCAATCAGCCCCAGCATTTT.

The chain employs TRBV2 and TRBJ1-3, with no clear D. The CDR3 loop spans 14 amino acids. Trimming cost V 8 bases and J 0 bases, with 11 bases left between them. CDR1 and CDR2 from the germline V gene are SNHLY and FYNNEI. The CDR3, as DNA: TGTGCCAGCCGCGACTCAAGCTCTGGAAACACCATATATTTT. It encodes CASRDSSSGNTIYF.

The chain links TRBV5-4 to TRBJ2-2, with 9 bases matching TRBD2. Trimming removed 1 base from V and 6 bases from J; junction bases left unmatched: 10. The length of the CDR3 is 17 residues. Germline V gene lookup returns CDR1 SGHNT and CDR2 YYREEE (reference sequence). CDR3 sequence (DNA): TGTGCCAGCAGCTTGACCCTTAGCGGGAGTTTGGCCGGGGAGCTGTTTTTT. Its translation is CASSLTLSGSLAGELFF.

The CDR3 DNA reads as TGTGCCAGTAGGACACGTTATAGCAATCAGCCCCAGCATTTT. Encoded protein: CASRTRYSNQPQHF. V and J are TRBV19 and TRBJ1-5; D is ambiguous. The CDR3 sequence is 14 residues long. V was shortened by 6 bases and J by 0 bases, with 9 bases between the two germline ends. Germline V lookup: CDR1 LNHDA, CDR2 SQIVND (reference sequence).